Below, 28 T cell receptor beta chains from the same sample are listed, as sequenced in a study of T cell therapy after organ transplantation. The antigens these receptors bind are not known. Produced via immunoSEQ multiplex PCR; TCRdb's table is partial and in-frame only. In the table there are 50,000 or so clones, around 93% of which are singletons. Sequencing used CD8+ T cells from blood, obtained before autologous CMV-specific T cell therapy. All receptors come from a human patient who had received a solid organ transplant and had CMV disease.

The rearrangement joins TRBV11-2 to TRBJ1-2; maybe TRBD1 (6 bases). Germline CDR1 SGHAT, CDR2 FQNNGV. The CDR3 is 13 amino acids. V lost 6 bases, J lost 8 bases, and 16 bases lay in between. The CDR3 sequence: CASSPGTIFGYTF. The CDR3 nucleotides read TGTGCCAGCAGTCCCGGGACAATATTCGGCTACACCTTC.

The rearrangement links TRBV14 to TRBJ2-1, with D perhaps TRBD1 or TRBD2 (6 bases each). Germline-derived CDR1 and CDR2 are SGHDN and FVKESK. Trimming removed 1 base from V and 0 bases from J, with 10 bases in between. CDR3 size: 16 residues. CDR3 region: CASSQGGASSYNEQFF. CDR3 in DNA: TGTGCCAGCAGCCAAGGGGGGGCGAGCTCCTACAATGAGCAGTTCTTC.

The V and J genes are TRBV6-5 and TRBJ2-1; D is possibly TRBD2 (6 bases). The germline V and J ends were trimmed by 9 bases and 6 bases, with 12 bases remaining between them. The CDR3 runs to 12 residues. Germline-derived CDR1 and CDR2 are MNHEY and SVGAGI. The CDR3 loop reads CASSPSVNEQFF. As DNA, the CDR3 is TGTGCCAGTAGCCCTAGCGTCAATGAGCAGTTCTTC.

This chain connects TRBV7-6 to TRBJ2-7; the D is unclear. V lost 5 bases and J 4 bases, leaving 12 bases between the germline ends. This CDR3 has 13 residues. Per the germline V gene, CDR1 is SGHVS and CDR2 is FNYEAQ. The CDR3 sequence is CASSPEHRYEQYF. CDR3 nucleotides: TGTGCCAGCAGCCCCGAACACCGTTACGAGCAGTACTTC.

V and J are TRBV15 and TRBJ1-1; D remains ambiguous. Germline CDR1 LNHNV, CDR2 YYDKDF (reference sequence). The CDR3 totals 17 residues. V lost 5 bases and J 1 base, leaving 20 bases between the germline ends. The CDR3 bases are TGTGCCACCAGCTTCCAAGGTCCAGCTACACGGAACACTGAAGCTTTCTTT. Protein sequence: CATSFQGPATRNTEAFF.

This clone appeared a few times. The rearrangement uses TRBV5-6 and TRBJ1-1, with D perhaps matching TRBD1 (6 bases). Germline values: CDR1 SGHDT, CDR2 YYEEEE. Trimming removed 4 bases at V and 1 base at J, with 14 bases between. The length of the CDR3 is 15 residues. CDR3 DNA sequence: TGTGCCAGCAGCCCCCTGGGCAGGGGGAACACTGAAGCTTTCTTT. Translation: CASSPLGRGNTEAFF.

This chain connects TRBV4-1 to TRBJ2-1, with 9 positions matching TRBD1. The CDR3 loop spans 15 amino acids. In germline, CDR1 is MGHRA, CDR2 YSYEKL. The V gene end was trimmed by 1 base and the J gene end by 6 bases; junction bases not matched to a gene: 4. The CDR3 coding sequence is TGCGCCAGCAGCCAAGTTGGGACAGGGACCAATGAGCAGTTCTTC. Amino acids: CASSQVGTGTNEQFF.

The chain combines TRBV5-5 with TRBJ1-1, with D tentatively TRBD1 (5 bases). Per germline, CDR1 SGHKS and CDR2 YYEKEE (reference sequence). Trimming stripped 2 bases from V and 3 bases from J, with 11 bases between. The CDR3 contains 14 residues. In DNA form, the CDR3 reads TGTGCCAGCAGCTTTATGGGGGTTGACACTGAAGCTTTCTTT. It is translated as CASSFMGVDTEAFF.

V gene TRBV15 combines with J gene TRBJ1-4; D is perhaps TRBD1 (5 bases). Germline lookup yields CDR1 LNHNV and CDR2 YYDKDF (reference sequence). The germline V and J ends were trimmed by 5 bases and 6 bases, with 16 bases remaining between them. This CDR3 comprises 15 residues. The CDR3 bases are TGTGCCACCAGCCCTACCGGGACCCCGGATGAAAAACTGTTTTTT. This sequence encodes CATSPTGTPDEKLFF. Based on the CDR3 plus reference TRBV15 and TRBJ1-4, the full variable domain is DAMVIQNPRYQVTQFGKPVTLSCSQTLNHNVMYWYQQKSSQAPKLLFHYYDKDFNNEADTPDNFQSRRPNTSFCFLDIRSPGLGDTAMYLCATSPTGTPDEKLFFGSGTQLSVL.

The genes are TRBV6-6 and TRBJ2-7; D is undetermined. Germline CDR1 MNHNY, CDR2 SVGAGI (reference sequence). V was clipped by 0 bases and J by 4 bases, with 7 bases between them. This CDR3 spans 13 amino acids. The CDR3, as DNA: TGTGCCAGCAGTTACTCGGTGGGTTACGAGCAGTACTTC. It translates to CASSYSVGYEQYF.

The rearrangement joins TRBV5-4 to TRBJ2-3; a possible D gene is TRBD1 (5 bases). Germline CDR1 is SGHNT and CDR2 is YYREEE (reference sequence). V was cut by 4 bases and J by 2 bases, with 17 bases left in between. CDR3 size: 16 residues. CDR3 protein: CASSRSLQVPTDTQYF. The CDR3, as DNA: TGTGCCAGCAGCCGGTCCCTACAGGTCCCCACAGATACGCAGTATTTT.

This chain uses TRBV5-1 with TRBJ2-5; a weak D match, TRBD2 (6 bases). Between the trimmed V and J ends, which lost 3 bases and 2 bases, there was a span of 14 bases. CDR3 length: 15 amino acids. CDR1 SGHRS and CDR2 YFSETQ come from the germline V gene. The CDR3, as DNA: TGCGCCAGCAGCTCCCGGGACTCGAGTCAAGAGACCCAGTACTTC. This gives the protein CASSSRDSSQETQYF.

This sequence joins TRBV18 and TRBJ2-1, with TRBD1 matching 8 bases. The CDR3 covers 15 residues. J was trimmed by 8 bases and V by 3 bases; bases with no gene match: 9. CDR1 and CDR2 (germline): KGHSH, LQKENI. The CDR3 DNA follows: TGTGCCAGCTCACCTCAGGGGGCAGCAGCGGATGAGCAGTTCTTC. It codes for CASSPQGAAADEQFF.

This chain links TRBV4-1 with TRBJ1-1; no clear D gene. Germline V gene lookup returns CDR1 MGHRA and CDR2 YSYEKL. This CDR3 is built from 12 residues. Trimming stripped 4 bases from V and 5 bases from J, with 8 bases between. CDR3 DNA sequence: TGCGCCAGCAGCCTCGTAGGGACTGAAGCTTTCTTT. Amino acid sequence: CASSLVGTEAFF.

The rearrangement joins TRBV7-8 to TRBJ1-1; no firm D call. Germline CDR1 is SGHVS and CDR2 is FQNEAQ. This CDR3 has 13 residues. V was clipped by 5 bases and J by 3 bases, with 10 bases between them. As DNA, the CDR3 is TGTGCCAGCAGCACCGGTGGGTACACTGAAGCTTTCTTT. Translated: CASSTGGYTEAFF.

The V call is TRBV5-6, the J call TRBJ2-2; 8 bases match TRBD1. The junction had 7 bases not matched to a gene; V was cut back by 4 bases and J by 5 bases. The CDR3 covers 15 residues. Looked up from germline, CDR1 is SGHDT and CDR2 is YYEEEE. CDR3 in amino acids: CASSNGQGVTGELFF. CDR3 DNA sequence: TGTGCCAGCAGCAACGGACAGGGCGTAACCGGGGAGCTGTTTTTT.

The CDR3, as DNA: TGCGCCAGCAGCTTGGGGCGTAGCCAAGAGACCCAGTACTTC. Its protein is CASSLGRSQETQYF. The chain joins TRBV5-1 to TRBJ2-5; no reliable D call. The CDR3 is 14 amino acids. Germline assignment: CDR1 SGHRS and CDR2 YFSETQ. V was clipped by 0 bases and J by 1 base, with 7 bases between them.

The rearrangement uses TRBV9 and TRBJ2-1; unclear D gene. The germline V gene has CDR1 SGDLS and CDR2 YYNGEE. V dropped 3 bases and J dropped 6 bases, with 10 bases sitting between them. The CDR3 is 13 amino acids. CDR3 coding DNA: TGTGCCAGCAGCGCCGAGTCCCCCAATGAGCAGTTCTTC. It specifies CASSAESPNEQFF.

This chain joins TRBV27 and TRBJ1-2; D uncertain. V was trimmed by 0 bases and J by 2 bases, leaving 4 bases between them. This CDR3 is 13 amino acids long. Germline CDR1 is MNHEY and CDR2 is SMNVEV (reference sequence). The CDR3 spells CASSLSFNYGYTF. For the CDR3, the DNA is TGTGCCAGCAGTTTATCGTTCAACTATGGCTACACCTTC.

V and J are TRBV4-1 and TRBJ2-5; maybe TRBD1 (6 bases). Germline V gives CDR1 MGHRA, CDR2 YSYEKL. V was trimmed by 0 bases and J by 2 bases, leaving 16 bases between them. The CDR3 is 17 residues long. The CDR3 DNA reads as TGCGCCAGCAGCCAAGATCGTCAGAAAGGGGGTCAAGAGACCCAGTACTTC. The encoded protein is CASSQDRQKGGQETQYF.

This rearrangement joins TRBV6-5 to TRBJ1-1, with D possibly being TRBD1 (5 bases). Germline V gives CDR1 MNHEY, CDR2 SVGAGI. The CDR3 length is 15 residues. Trimming left V 2 bases short and J 1 base short, with 11 bases between. CDR3 DNA: TGTGCCAGCAGTTACGAGGGCGGGGGGAACACTGAAGCTTTCTTT. Translation: CASSYEGGGNTEAFF.

This CDR3 is CASSPHRSYNEQFF. Here the CDR3 DNA reads TGTGCCAGCAGCCCCCATCGGTCATACAATGAGCAGTTCTTC. The V and J genes are TRBV7-2 and TRBJ2-1; D not resolved. V lost 5 bases, J lost 4 bases, and 12 bases lay in between. The germline V gene encodes CDR1 SGHTA and CDR2 FQGNSA. This CDR3 comprises 14 residues.

The chain combines TRBV9 with TRBJ1-1; no reliable D call. Germline CDR1 SGDLS, CDR2 YYNGEE. This CDR3 has 14 amino acids. V lost 4 bases and J lost 3, with 13 bases in between. The CDR3 sequence: CASSSSGTHTEAFF. CDR3 in DNA: TGTGCCAGCAGCTCGAGCGGAACTCACACTGAAGCTTTCTTT.

The V gene is TRBV19, the J gene TRBJ1-1, with a weak D call TRBD1 (5 bases). CDR3 length: 12 amino acids. Looked up from germline, CDR1 is LNHDA and CDR2 is SQIVND (reference sequence). Trimming removed 6 bases from V and 7 bases from J, with 12 bases in between. CDR3 protein: CASRKGDLEAFF. The CDR3 DNA is TGTGCCAGTAGAAAAGGGGACCTTGAAGCTTTCTTT.

V is TRBV15 and J is TRBJ2-3, with 10 positions matching TRBD1. Germline V CDR1 and CDR2: LNHNV, YYDKDF (reference sequence). This CDR3 has 15 amino acids. The V and J ends lost 5 bases and 4 bases, in that order; junction bases with no gene match: 6. The CDR3 region is CATSGGQGGPDTQYF. The CDR3 nucleotides are TGTGCCACCAGCGGAGGACAGGGGGGTCCAGATACGCAGTATTTT.

The chain combines TRBV6-1 with TRBJ2-6, with D possibly being TRBD1 (6 bases). Germline V gene lookup returns CDR1 MNHNS and CDR2 SASEGT. The CDR3 covers 16 residues. V lost 1 base and J lost 4, with 11 bases in between. CDR3 DNA: TGTGCCAGCAGTGAAGGGTACAGGGACGGGGCCAACGTCCTGACTTTC. This translates into CASSEGYRDGANVLTF.

The V call is TRBV13, the J call TRBJ1-3, with 7 bases matching TRBD1. V gave up 4 bases and J gave up 0 bases; unmatched junction bases: 9. This CDR3 comprises 17 residues. Germline CDR1 and CDR2: PRHDT and FYEKMQ (reference sequence). DNA for the CDR3: TGTGCCAGCAGCTCCCTCCGACAGGGAGGCTCTGGAAACACCATATATTTT. Translating it yields CASSSLRQGGSGNTIYF.

The chain uses TRBV15 and TRBJ2-7; no clear D. The V gene's germline CDR1 is LNHNV and CDR2 YYDKDF (reference sequence). V lost 1 base and J lost 0, with 13 bases in between. The CDR3 loop spans 16 amino acids. The CDR3 nucleotides are TGTGCCACCAGCAGAGGAGGAGCAGCTTTCTCCTACGAGCAGTACTTC. It translates to CATSRGGAAFSYEQYF.